Detailed here is one T cell receptor (beta chain). The CDR3 has 17 amino acids. The V gene end was trimmed by 5 bases and the J gene end by 1 base; junction bases not matched to a gene: 6. Germline CDR1 and CDR2: MDHEN and SYDVKM. The data originate from a study of shared clonotypes between healthy human individuals. Study details: Participating donors consisted of two women and three men aged 18 to 49.

Libraries were prepared by immunoSEQ multiplex PCR; TCRdb keeps only in-frame clonotypes and omits some of them. The table records roughly 480,000 clones, 79% of them present only once. Sequencing was done on a sample of PBMCs. V is TRBV28 and J is TRBJ2-1; 12 nucleotides align to TRBD2. The TCR sequence derives from a middle-aged woman in good health. Some clones in this sample may be carry-over from other donors' samples. The DNA for the CDR3 is TGTGCCAGCAGTCAACTAGCGGGAGGTGTGTCCTACAATGAGCAGTTCTTC. It encodes CASSQLAGGVSYNEQFF.